Following are 28 T cell receptor beta chains from one sample sequenced in a study of T cell changes during pregnancy in multiple sclerosis. Generated by immunoSEQ multiplex PCR, the TCRdb table keeps only in-frame clones and is missing some. The sample lists fewer than 95,000 clones; just under 95% were seen once. The sequencing here drew on peripheral blood, taken in the first trimester of pregnancy. The receptors derive from a female donor with multiple sclerosis, enrolled in a pregnancy study.

The V and J genes are TRBV5-1 and TRBJ2-3; D not certain. CDR3 length: 15 residues. Between the trimmed V and J ends, which lost 7 bases and 2 bases, there was a span of 17 bases. Germline CDR1 reads SGHRS; CDR2 reads YFSETQ. The CDR3 region is CASGPMTEPTDTQYF. The DNA of the CDR3 is TGCGCCAGCGGCCCAATGACTGAACCCACAGATACGCAGTATTTT.

This rearrangement joins TRBV13 to TRBJ1-1; D uncertain. Trimming removed 7 bases from V and 9 bases from J, with 18 bases in between. The CDR3 totals 13 residues. Germline V CDR1 and CDR2: PRHDT, FYEKMQ (reference sequence). CDR3 protein: CASTGDTDVKAFF. The CDR3 region has the DNA TGTGCCAGCACCGGGGATACAGATGTCAAAGCTTTCTTT. Complete variable domain (other parts from reference TRBV13 and TRBJ1-1): AAGVIQSPRHLIKEKRETATLKCYPIPRHDTVYWYQQGPGQDPQFLISFYEKMQSDKGSIPDRFSAQQFSDYHSELNMSSLELGDSALYFCASTGDTDVKAFFGQGTRLTVV.

V is TRBV19 and J is TRBJ1-1; no firm D call. V was cut by 7 bases and J by 4 bases, with 7 bases left in between. Per germline, CDR1 LNHDA and CDR2 SQIVND (reference sequence). The CDR3 sequence is 11 residues long. The CDR3 region has the DNA TGTGCCAGTACGCTCGGCACTGAAGCTTTCTTT. Its translation is CASTLGTEAFF.

The chain carries TRBV4-1 and TRBJ1-6; D gene ambiguous. The CDR3 extends over 15 amino acids. Trimming took 4 bases from V and 12 from J, leaving 19 bases between them. CDR1 MGHRA and CDR2 YSYEKL come from the germline V gene. CDR3 loop: CASSPAAGLTQPLHF. The CDR3 coding sequence is TGCGCCAGCAGCCCCGCCGCGGGTTTGACGCAACCCCTCCACTTT.

CDR3 residues: CASSAGLESPLHF. CDR3 DNA sequence: TGTGCCAGCAGTGCAGGGTTGGAGTCACCCCTCCACTTT. This sequence joins TRBV2 and TRBJ1-6, with a weak D call TRBD1 (5 bases). This CDR3 has 13 residues. The V end was cut by 4 bases, the J end by 10 bases, with 11 bases between. Germline V lookup: CDR1 SNHLY, CDR2 FYNNEI.

This rearrangement joins TRBV15 to TRBJ1-1; D might be TRBD1 (5 bases). The germline V gene has CDR1 LNHNV and CDR2 YYDKDF (reference sequence). Trimming took 6 bases from V and 5 from J, leaving 7 bases between them. The CDR3 runs 11 residues. CDR3 residues: CATRGGTEAFF. The CDR3 DNA reads as TGTGCCACCAGGGGGGGGACTGAAGCTTTCTTT.

The chain has TRBV7-2 and TRBJ2-2; the match to TRBD1 covers 9 bases. This CDR3 spans 16 amino acids. CDR1 SGHTA and CDR2 FQGNSA come from the germline V gene. J gave up 0 bases and V 3 bases, and 2 bases lay outside the gene matches. Written as DNA, the CDR3 is TGTGCCAGCAGCTTTGGGACAGGGTCGAACACCGGGGAGCTGTTTTTT. Residues: CASSFGTGSNTGELFF.

The rearrangement uses TRBV6-4 and TRBJ2-1; 7 bases map to TRBD2. The CDR3 is 15 amino acids. The trim removed 7 bases at V and 3 bases at J, leaving 9 bases unmatched. Germline V gene lookup returns CDR1 MRHNA and CDR2 SNTAGT. The CDR3 is CASKSRGENYNEQFF. The DNA for the CDR3 is TGTGCCAGCAAAAGTCGGGGGGAGAACTACAATGAGCAGTTCTTC.

J is TRBJ2-5 and V is TRBV14, with D maybe TRBD2 (5 bases). CDR3 length equals 15 residues. V was trimmed by 4 bases and J by 5 bases, leaving 17 bases between them. The V gene's germline CDR1 is SGHDN and CDR2 FVKESK. In DNA form, the CDR3 reads TGTGCCAGCAGCCTTAGAGGGTCCGGCTATGAGACCCAGTACTTC. This sequence encodes CASSLRGSGYETQYF.

The CDR3 DNA reads TGTGCCAGCAGTCACAGGGTACAGGAGACCCAGTACTTC. This codes for CASSHRVQETQYF. J is TRBJ2-5 and V is TRBV6-1, with a weak D call TRBD1 (6 bases). The CDR3 contains 13 residues. Trimming pared 5 bases from V and 5 bases from J, leaving 12 bases between. Per germline, CDR1 MNHNS and CDR2 SASEGT.

This clone has a handful of counts. This chain connects TRBV7-3 to TRBJ2-2, with TRBD1 as a possible D gene (5 bases). CDR1 SGHTA and CDR2 FQGTGA come from the germline V gene. The CDR3 is 14 residues long. V was clipped by 2 bases and J by 6 bases, with 10 bases between them. The CDR3 nucleotides are TGTGCCAGCAGCTTATTAGGGGATGCCGGGGAGCTGTTTTTT. The encoded protein is CASSLLGDAGELFF.

The genes are TRBV5-5 and TRBJ1-6; D remains ambiguous. Germline CDR1 is SGHKS and CDR2 is YYEKEE (reference sequence). The CDR3 runs to 13 residues. Trimming removed 1 base at V and 4 bases at J, with 3 bases between. The CDR3 sequence: CASSLTYNSPLHF. The CDR3 nucleotides read TGTGCCAGCAGCTTGACTTATAATTCACCCCTCCACTTT.

The chain links TRBV2 to TRBJ2-7; 7 bases align to TRBD1. CDR1 SNHLY and CDR2 FYNNEI come from the germline V gene. V shed 2 bases, J shed 5 bases, and the junction held 6 bases outside the gene matches. This CDR3 comprises 14 residues. CDR3 loop: CASSERQGFNEQYF. CDR3 nucleotides: TGTGCCAGCAGTGAACGACAGGGCTTCAACGAGCAGTACTTC.

This sequence joins TRBV19 and TRBJ2-1, with 7 bases that match TRBD2. The CDR3 loop spans 14 amino acids. CDR1 is LNHDA and CDR2 is SQIVND in the germline V gene (reference sequence). V trimming: 3 bases; J trimming: 8 bases; junction bases outside the gene matches: 7. CDR3 amino acids: CASSIRTSADEQFF. CDR3 nucleotide sequence: TGTGCCAGTAGTATCCGCACTAGCGCGGATGAGCAGTTCTTC.

The chain has TRBV6-5 and TRBJ1-2, with 7 bases fitting TRBD1. The germline gives CDR1 MNHEY, CDR2 SVGAGI. There are 16 residues in the CDR3. V gave up 2 bases and J gave up 4 bases; unmatched junction bases: 10. The CDR3 DNA reads TGTGCCAGCAGTTACCCGATAACAGGGGCCTTCTATGGCTACACCTTC. It is translated as CASSYPITGAFYGYTF.

The J gene is TRBJ2-7, the V gene TRBV5-1; 8 bases are a match to TRBD2. Germline values: CDR1 SGHRS, CDR2 YFSETQ. V gave up 3 bases and J gave up 6 bases; unmatched junction bases: 14. CDR3 length: 16 residues. CDR3 loop: CASSSNSGPGGGEQYF. DNA of the CDR3: TGCGCCAGCAGCTCCAATAGCGGCCCGGGGGGGGGCGAGCAGTACTTC. Variable domain in full (rest from reference TRBV5-1 and TRBJ2-7): KAGVTQTPRYLIKTRGQQVTLSCSPISGHRSVSWYQQTPGQGLQFLFEYFSETQRNKGNFPGRFSGRQFSNSRSEMNVSTLELGDSALYLCASSSNSGPGGGEQYFGPGTRLTVT.

V usage is TRBV7-3 and J usage is TRBJ1-1; possible D gene TRBD1, 5 bases. Trimming removed 1 base from V and 10 bases from J, with 13 bases in between. CDR1 is SGHTA, CDR2 FQGTGA, per germline. The CDR3 consists of 13 residues. The CDR3: CASSLNPRVVAFF. DNA for the CDR3: TGTGCCAGCAGCTTAAACCCCAGGGTTGTAGCTTTCTTT.

J is TRBJ2-1 and V is TRBV7-9; 8 nucleotides match TRBD2. The CDR3 has 18 residues. The ends lost 1 base at V and 0 bases at J; junction bases unmatched: 8. The V gene's germline CDR1 is SEHNR and CDR2 FQNEAQ (reference sequence). CDR3 sequence reads: CASSLEGIAGSSYNEQFF. CDR3 sequence (DNA): TGTGCCAGCAGCTTAGAGGGAATAGCGGGGAGCTCCTACAATGAGCAGTTCTTC.

The chain is built from TRBV2 and TRBJ2-3, with 10 positions matching TRBD1. The CDR3 loop spans 13 amino acids. J gave up 6 bases and V 4 bases, and 1 base lay outside the gene matches. Germline CDR1 is SNHLY and CDR2 is FYNNEI. The CDR3 loop reads CASSGQGADTQYF. As DNA, the CDR3 is TGTGCCAGCAGTGGACAGGGGGCGGATACGCAGTATTTT.

This clone was seen only once. The CDR3 DNA follows: TGTGCCAGCAGCCCCGGGACTAGCTCCTACAATGAGCAGTTCTTC. This gives the protein CASSPGTSSYNEQFF. V and J are TRBV5-6 and TRBJ2-1, with 8 bases aligning to TRBD2. CDR3 length: 15 amino acids. V lost 4 bases to trimming and J lost 0 bases; unmatched junction nucleotides: 3. Germline CDR1 and CDR2: SGHDT and YYEEEE.

The J gene is TRBJ1-3, the V gene TRBV5-1, with 9 bases aligning to TRBD1. The CDR3 extends over 15 amino acids. Germline lookup yields CDR1 SGHRS and CDR2 YFSETQ. V lost 3 bases to trimming and J lost 9 bases; unmatched junction nucleotides: 10. The CDR3 loop is CASSSSGTGLSTIYF. CDR3 in DNA: TGCGCCAGCAGCTCGTCCGGGACAGGGCTTTCCACCATATATTTT.

In nucleotides, the CDR3 is TGTGCCAGTAACAAAGACAGGGACACCGGGGAGCTGTTTTTT. Protein sequence: CASNKDRDTGELFF. The chain couples TRBV19 to TRBJ2-2; the match to TRBD1 covers 7 bases. The length of the CDR3 is 14 residues. V lost 7 bases, J lost 3 bases, and 5 bases stayed unmatched. CDR1 LNHDA and CDR2 SQIVND come from the germline V gene (reference sequence).

The chain uses TRBV2 and TRBJ2-4; maybe TRBD1 (5 bases). The CDR3 spans 18 residues. V was pared by 3 bases and J by 2 bases, with 20 bases between. Per the germline V gene, CDR1 is SNHLY and CDR2 is FYNNEI. The CDR3 nucleotides are TGTGCCAGCAGTGATGGTTCAGGGCTAGGGAAGACCAAAAACATTCAGTACTTC. It yields the protein CASSDGSGLGKTKNIQYF.

This sequence joins TRBV7-9 and TRBJ1-2; TRBD1 agrees at 7 bases. The CDR3 has 12 amino acids. Germline V lookup: CDR1 SEHNR, CDR2 FQNEAQ (reference sequence). The V gene end was trimmed by 10 bases and the J gene end by 5 bases; junction bases not matched to a gene: 7. CDR3 amino acids: CAIRDSEYGYTF. DNA of the CDR3: TGTGCCATCCGGGACAGTGAATATGGCTACACCTTC.

V gene TRBV7-8 combines with J gene TRBJ2-1, with D possibly being TRBD2 (7 bases). From germline, CDR1 is SGHVS and CDR2 FQNEAQ. The V gene lost 0 bases and the J gene lost 1 base, with 10 bases spanning the gap. The CDR3 spans 16 residues. The CDR3 DNA reads TGTGCCAGCAGCTTAGCGAGGGGGGGATCCTACAATGAGCAGTTCTTC. Its translation: CASSLARGGSYNEQFF.

The V call is TRBV14, the J call TRBJ1-1; D not resolved. The CDR3 totals 15 residues. The V gene's germline CDR1 is SGHDN and CDR2 FVKESK. Trimming shortened V by 5 bases and J by 3 bases, and 16 bases separated the two germline ends. DNA of the CDR3: TGTGCCAGCAGCTACGGTACTGTGGGCCACACTGAAGCTTTCTTT. Translating gives CASSYGTVGHTEAFF.

The rearrangement joins TRBV5-1 to TRBJ2-5; TRBD2 aligns across 12 bases. The CDR3 covers 17 residues. With 5 bases clipped from V and 1 base from J, the junction kept 9 bases outside the gene matches. Germline V gene sequence: CDR1 SGHRS, CDR2 YFSETQ. The CDR3 DNA follows: TGCGCCAGCAGTCTCCTTTGGACTAGCGGGGTCCAAGAGACCCAGTACTTC. Its translation is CASSLLWTSGVQETQYF.

This clone has a handful of counts. The V gene is TRBV11-2, the J gene TRBJ1-2; 7 bases are a match to TRBD1. The J segment lost 6 bases and the V segment lost 0 bases, leaving 19 bases of the junction unmatched. In germline, CDR1 is SGHAT, CDR2 FQNNGV. The CDR3 extends over 19 amino acids. The CDR3 reads CASSLEWQPEQGPTDGYTF. CDR3 coding DNA: TGTGCCAGCAGCTTAGAATGGCAGCCGGAACAGGGGCCTACGGATGGCTACACCTTC.